Given below is one T cell receptor beta chain in context. This record comes from a study of blood T cell repertoires in COVID-19. Study at large: Nucleic acid was either cDNA or gDNA, and it came from T cells, B-cell-depleted T cells, or PBMCs.

Germline V CDR1 and CDR2: SGDLS, YYNGEE. Trimming took 0 bases from V and 4 from J, leaving 10 bases between them. This CDR3 region has 15 residues. Authors' data handling: Estimation of nucleated cell counts was performed using reference gene primer amplification. Some clones are missing from TCRdb's copy, which holds only in-frame ones; the method was immunoSEQ multiplex PCR. V and J calls and clone size follow that table, whereas D and trimming were derived from the DNA. The sample records roughly 380,000 clones, about 90% being singletons. Clinical history as reported by participants underpinned cohort assignment. What the recovered Cohort 3 donors had was two negative PCRs, clearance, or symptom resolution.

This chain connects TRBV9 to TRBJ1-4; D perhaps matches TRBD1 (6 bases). The TCR was taken from a young woman who had recovered from COVID-19. The sequenced material came from PBMCs or T cells enriched from blood (not recorded which). CDR3 sequence: CASSVAGADNEKLFF. The CDR3 nucleotides read TGTGCCAGCAGCGTAGCAGGGGCCGATAATGAAAAACTGTTTTTT.